This TCR beta chain was identified in a study of blood T cell repertoires in COVID-19 (dated by TCRdb to about 2020). Regarding the study in general: Samples covering the acute and convalescent phases of COVID-19 were provided by collaborators in the United States, Italy and Spain. The samples were drawn from the first 160 participants of the ongoing ImmuneRACE study and from more than 1,000 subjects provided by 6 global collaborators. Where HLA class I and class II types were available, the types were taken from metadata supplied by the sample provider, not from assay-based typing. Sample metadata almost always included a de-identified subject ID, COVID-19 status, age in years and sex. The material from the prospective study consisted of cDNA or gDNA derived from T cells, B-cell-depleted T cells, or PBMCs. The repertoires were released in a freely available public database intended as a resource for research on the immune response to SARS-CoV-2. The dataset comprised deeply sampled blood TCRbeta repertoires from subjects exposed to, actively infected with, or recovered from COVID-19.

TCRbeta CDR3 regions were amplified from genomic DNA using the immunoSEQ Assay, a bias-controlled multiplex PCR. The authors processed their data as follows. The number of nucleated cells in each sample was estimated by amplification of reference gene primers within the assay. To quantify the absolute abundance of each unique TCRbeta CDR3 rearrangement, sequence reads were collapsed and filtered. For each sample, productive Simpson clonality was calculated as the square root of Simpson's diversity index across productive rearrangements. Drawn from immuneACCESS, this table holds only the in-frame rearrangements with V and J called that TCRdb kept. Clones are partly lost; checked studies trace under half to an unresolved V gene and leave the rest unexplained. V and J calls and clone size are those listed in that table; D and trimming were worked out from the DNA. This sample comprises hundreds of thousands of clones, approximately 85% of them detected only once. The biggest ten clones account for under 2.5% of the sample.

As to this clone: The target of this receptor is not known. There are no base qualities to consult, and no much larger clone falls within one base.

The CDR3 has 15 amino acids, counting the end cysteine and phenylalanine. CDR3 DNA only is kept here, 45 bases in frame from base 1. CDR1 and CDR2, looked up from the germline V gene, are MNHNS and SASEGT. Trimming removed 1 base from V and 6 bases from J, leaving 12 bases between the germline ends. Participants in the prospective study were aged roughly 18 to 100 years, lived in more than 20 United States geographic areas, and enrolled through a virtual design. In the prospective study, cohorts were assigned on the basis of participant-reported clinical history obtained from a screening survey and a study questionnaire. Recovered participants in ImmuneRACE Cohort 3 were defined as having two consecutive negative NP/OP PCR tests, clearance from a healthcare professional, or resolution of symptoms. In the prospective study, whole blood, serum and a nasopharyngeal or oropharyngeal swab were collected from each participant by mobile phlebotomists. Over a roughly two-month period, participants in the prospective study had the option of providing additional blood draws and questionnaires. Prospective study blood samples were shipped either frozen or at room temperature before DNA extraction.

Study-wide findings and limitations: Clinical and demographic metadata were provided uncurated, with the amount varying by source and participant.

The receptor chain draws on TRBV6-1 and TRBJ2-2; the best D guess is TRBD1, with 5 bases matching. The source is a man aged 30 to 39 who had recovered from COVID-19. Sample: PBMCs or T cells enriched from blood (not recorded which). The CDR3 protein is CASSEEGQRSGELFF. The DNA sequence reads TGTGCCAGCAGTGAAGAAGGACAACGTTCCGGGGAGCTGTTTTTT.